The clone carrying this T cell receptor (beta chain) is a singleton in its sample. TCRdb keeps only in-frame clones here, not all; method: immunoSEQ multiplex PCR. The table has more than 250,000 clones, over 75% seen once. The data stem from a study of blood T cell repertoires in COVID-19. Across the whole study: Sites in the United States, Italy and Spain provided acute and convalescent COVID-19 samples. The analysed material was cDNA or gDNA that came from T cells, B-cell-depleted T cells, or PBMCs.

CDR3 size: 16 residues. Germline assignment: CDR1 SEHNR and CDR2 FQNEAQ (reference sequence). V shed 4 bases, J shed 4 bases, and the junction held 5 bases outside the gene matches. This sequence originates from a human donor in a cohort sampled during active COVID-19. The chain joins TRBV7-9 to TRBJ1-6; 9 nucleotides match TRBD1. Sequencing was performed on peripheral blood. CDR3 protein: CASSSGQGFYNSPLHF. The CDR3 DNA sequence: TGTGCCAGCAGCTCGGGACAGGGCTTTTATAATTCACCCCTCCACTTT.